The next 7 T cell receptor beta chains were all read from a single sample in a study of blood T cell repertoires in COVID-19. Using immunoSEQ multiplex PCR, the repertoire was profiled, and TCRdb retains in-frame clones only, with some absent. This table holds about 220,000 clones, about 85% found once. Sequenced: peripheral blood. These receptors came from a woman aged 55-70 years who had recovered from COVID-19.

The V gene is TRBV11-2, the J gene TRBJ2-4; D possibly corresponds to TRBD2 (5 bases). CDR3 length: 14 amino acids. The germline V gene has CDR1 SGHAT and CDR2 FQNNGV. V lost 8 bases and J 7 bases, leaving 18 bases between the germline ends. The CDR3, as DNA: TGTGCCAGCGGGCAGACTAAAATAGGTAACATTCAGTACTTC. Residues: CASGQTKIGNIQYF.

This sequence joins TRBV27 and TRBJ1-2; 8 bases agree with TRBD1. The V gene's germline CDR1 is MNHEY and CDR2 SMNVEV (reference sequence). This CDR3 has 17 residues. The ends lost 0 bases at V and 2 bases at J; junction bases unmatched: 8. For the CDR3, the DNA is TGTGCCAGCAGTTTATCCTCCTTCGACAGGGGAAACTATGGCTACACCTTC. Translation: CASSLSSFDRGNYGYTF.

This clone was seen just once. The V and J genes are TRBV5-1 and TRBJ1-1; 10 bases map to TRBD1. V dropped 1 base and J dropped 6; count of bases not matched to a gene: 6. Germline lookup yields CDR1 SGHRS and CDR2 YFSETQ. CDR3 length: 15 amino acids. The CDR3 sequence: CASSLSGQGFSEAFF. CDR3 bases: TGCGCCAGCAGCTTGTCGGGACAGGGGTTCTCTGAAGCTTTCTTT.

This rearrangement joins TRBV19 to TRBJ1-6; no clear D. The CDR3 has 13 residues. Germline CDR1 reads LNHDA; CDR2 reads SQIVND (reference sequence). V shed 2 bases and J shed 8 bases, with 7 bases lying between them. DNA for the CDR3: TGTGCCAGTAGTATAATGAGGGATTCACCCCTCCACTTT. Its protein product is CASSIMRDSPLHF.

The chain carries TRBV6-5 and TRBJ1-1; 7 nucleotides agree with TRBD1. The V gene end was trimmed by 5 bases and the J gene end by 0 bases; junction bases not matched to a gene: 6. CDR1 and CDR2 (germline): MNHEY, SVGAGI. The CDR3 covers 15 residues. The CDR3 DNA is TGTGCCAGCAGTCGGACAGGACAGCTGAACACTGAAGCTTTCTTT. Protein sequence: CASSRTGQLNTEAFF.

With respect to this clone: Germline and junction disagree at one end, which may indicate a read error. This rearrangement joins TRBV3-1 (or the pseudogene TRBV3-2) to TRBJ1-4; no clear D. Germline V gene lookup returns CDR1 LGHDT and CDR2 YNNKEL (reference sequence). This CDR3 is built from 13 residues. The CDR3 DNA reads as TGTGCCAGCAGCCAATCAACAAATGAAAAACTGTTTTTT. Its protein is CASSQSTNEKLFF.

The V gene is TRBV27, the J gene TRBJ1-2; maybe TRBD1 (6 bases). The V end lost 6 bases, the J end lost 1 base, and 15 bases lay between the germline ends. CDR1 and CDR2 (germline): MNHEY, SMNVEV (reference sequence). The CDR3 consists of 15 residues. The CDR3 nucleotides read TGTGCCAGCAGCCGCGGACAGAATTTTAACTATGGCTACACCTTC. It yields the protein CASSRGQNFNYGYTF.